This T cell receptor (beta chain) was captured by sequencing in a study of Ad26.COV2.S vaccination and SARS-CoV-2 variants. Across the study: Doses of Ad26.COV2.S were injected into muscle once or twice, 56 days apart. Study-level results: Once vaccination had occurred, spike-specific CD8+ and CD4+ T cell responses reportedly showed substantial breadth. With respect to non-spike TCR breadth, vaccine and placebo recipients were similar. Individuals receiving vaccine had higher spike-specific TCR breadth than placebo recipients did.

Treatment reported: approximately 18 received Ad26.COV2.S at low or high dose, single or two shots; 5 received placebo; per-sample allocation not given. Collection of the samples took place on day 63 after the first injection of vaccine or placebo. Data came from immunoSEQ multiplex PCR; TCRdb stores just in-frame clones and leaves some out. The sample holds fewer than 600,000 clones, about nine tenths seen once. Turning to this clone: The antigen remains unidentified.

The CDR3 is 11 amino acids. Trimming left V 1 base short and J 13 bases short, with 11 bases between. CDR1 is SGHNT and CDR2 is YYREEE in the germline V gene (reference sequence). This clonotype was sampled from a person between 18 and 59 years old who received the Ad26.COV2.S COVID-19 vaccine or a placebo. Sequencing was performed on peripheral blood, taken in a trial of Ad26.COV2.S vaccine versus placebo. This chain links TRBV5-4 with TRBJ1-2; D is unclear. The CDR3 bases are TGTGCCAGCAGCTTGTCTCTCAATAGCACCTTC. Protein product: CASSLSLNSTF.